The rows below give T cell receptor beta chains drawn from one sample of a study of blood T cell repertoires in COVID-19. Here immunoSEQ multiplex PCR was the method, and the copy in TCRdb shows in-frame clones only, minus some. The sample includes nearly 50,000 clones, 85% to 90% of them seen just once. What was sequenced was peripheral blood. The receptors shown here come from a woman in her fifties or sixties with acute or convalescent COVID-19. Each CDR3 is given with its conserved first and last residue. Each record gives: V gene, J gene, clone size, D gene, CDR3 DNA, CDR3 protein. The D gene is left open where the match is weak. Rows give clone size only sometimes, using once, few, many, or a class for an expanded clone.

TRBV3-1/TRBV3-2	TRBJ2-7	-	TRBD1	TGTGCCAGCAGTGCCGCGAGGGGGCGTGGGTACGAGCAGTACTTC	CASSAARGRGYEQYF
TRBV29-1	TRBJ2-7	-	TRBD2	TGCAGCGTTGAGGGACTAGCGGGAGTATCCTACGAGCAGTACTTC	CSVEGLAGVSYEQYF
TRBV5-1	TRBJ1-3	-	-	TGCGCCAGCAGTTCCCTCTCTGGAAACACCATATATTTT	CASSSLSGNTIYF
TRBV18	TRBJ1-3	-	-	TGTGCCAGCTCCTCAATGATGAGTTCCTCTGGAAACACCATATATTTT	CASSSMMSSSGNTIYF
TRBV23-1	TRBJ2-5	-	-	TGCGCCAGCAGTCAAGACCAGGGGAGACCAGAGACCCAGTACTTC	CASSQDQGRPETQYF
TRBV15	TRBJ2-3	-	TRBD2	TGTGCCACCAGCAGCCCTTGGATGAGCGGGAGGCCCACAGATACGCAGTATTTT	CATSSPWMSGRPTDTQYF
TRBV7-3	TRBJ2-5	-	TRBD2	TGTGCCAGCAGCTTAACGGTAGCGGGGGGTGTAGAGACCCAGTACTTC	CASSLTVAGGVETQYF
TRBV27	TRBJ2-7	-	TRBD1	TGTGCCGTCAGGGGGACCTACGAGCAGTACTTC	CAVRGTYEQYF
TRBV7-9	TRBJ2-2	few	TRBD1	TGTGCCAGCAGCTTAGGACAGGGTCCCGTATGGACCGGGGAGCTGTTTTTT	CASSLGQGPVWTGELFF
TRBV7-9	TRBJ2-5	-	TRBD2	TGTGCCAGCAGCCCGAGTAGGCGACTAGCGGGATTGAGGATAGAGACCCAGTACTTC	CASSPSRRLAGLRIETQYF
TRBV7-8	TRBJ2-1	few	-	TGTGCCAGCAGCTTAGACATCTACAATGAGCAGTTCTTC	CASSLDIYNEQFF
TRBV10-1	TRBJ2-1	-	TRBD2	TGCGCCACCTCCGGGACTAGCGGGAGCTCCTACAATGAGCAGTTCTTC	CATSGTSGSSYNEQFF
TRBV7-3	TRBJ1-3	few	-	TGTGCCAGCAGCTTACCCCCGCCACCCCGCACTTATATCAAGCCTATATATTTT	CASSLPPPPRTYIKPIYF
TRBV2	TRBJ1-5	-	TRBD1	TGTGCCAGCAGTGAAGGCTTAAAGGGACAGGTGAGACAGCCCCAGCATTTT	CASSEGLKGQVRQPQHF
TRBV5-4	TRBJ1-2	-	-	TGTGCCAGCAGCCCCCAGCGGGGGGCAGAAGAAGATGGCTACACCTTC	CASSPQRGAEEDGYTF
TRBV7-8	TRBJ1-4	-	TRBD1	TGTGCCAGCAGCTTAGGACAGGGTGGGGGAAAACTGTTTTTT	CASSLGQGGGKLFF
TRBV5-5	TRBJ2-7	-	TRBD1	TGTGCCAGCAGCTTGGGACAGGGGTACTACGAGCAGTACTTC	CASSLGQGYYEQYF
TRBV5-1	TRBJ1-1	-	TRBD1	TGCGCCAGCAGCCCCGGACAGGGGGCGCTTCGCACTGAAGCTTTCTTT	CASSPGQGALRTEAFF
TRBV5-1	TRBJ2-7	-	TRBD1	TGCGCCAGCAGCCGTCGACAGGGGGCGGACGAGCAGTACTTC	CASSRRQGADEQYF
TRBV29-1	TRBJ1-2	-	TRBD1	TGCAGCGCCGCCCCGGACAGGGGGAGAGGCTATGATGGCTACACCTTC	CSAAPDRGRGYDGYTF
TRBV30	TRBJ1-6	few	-	TGTGCCTGGAGTGTACAAAGGAGCTCCTATAATTCACCCCTCCACTTT	CAWSVQRSSYNSPLHF
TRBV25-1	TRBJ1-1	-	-	TGTGCCAGCAGTGAATTGAACCCGGGAACTGAAGCTTTCTTT	CASSELNPGTEAFF
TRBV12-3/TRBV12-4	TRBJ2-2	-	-	TGTGCCAGCAGTCCCCCGGGCACCGGGGAGCTGTTTTTT	CASSPPGTGELFF
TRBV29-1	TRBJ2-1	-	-	TGCAGCGTACCGACTATGCTCTCCTACAATGAGCAGTTCTTC	CSVPTMLSYNEQFF
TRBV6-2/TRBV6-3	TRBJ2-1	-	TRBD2	TGTGCCAGCAGCCCTGGACTAGCGGGGGTAAGCTCCTACAATGAGCAGTTCTTC	CASSPGLAGVSSYNEQFF
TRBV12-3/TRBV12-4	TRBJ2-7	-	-	TGTGCCAGCAGTTATCCCGACAGCCCACAGTACTTC	CASSYPDSPQYF
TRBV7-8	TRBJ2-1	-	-	TGTGCCAGCAGGGGGGGAGGCTCCTACAATGAGCAGTTCTTC	CASRGGGSYNEQFF
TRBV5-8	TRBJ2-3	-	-	TGTGCCAGCAGCTTGCGTCAGGCCACAGATACGCAGTATTTT	CASSLRQATDTQYF
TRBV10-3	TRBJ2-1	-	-	TGTGCCATCAGGGCCGGGTCGAGCTCCTACAATGAGCAGTTCTTC	CAIRAGSSSYNEQFF
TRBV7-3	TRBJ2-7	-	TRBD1	TGTGCCAGCAGCTTAGGGACAGGGGGCGCGTCTCGCGACGAGCAGTACTTC	CASSLGTGGASRDEQYF
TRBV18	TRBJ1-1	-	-	TGTGCCAGCTCACTCAAACAGGACACTGAAGCTTTCTTT	CASSLKQDTEAFF
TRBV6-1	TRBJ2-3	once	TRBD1	TGTGCCAGCAGTGAAGGGAGGGGACAGGGTGTTAATACGCAGTATTTT	CASSEGRGQGVNTQYF
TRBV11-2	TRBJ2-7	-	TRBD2	TGTGCCAGCAGCCCCAGGACTAGCGGATCCTACGAGCAGTACTTC	CASSPRTSGSYEQYF